The 14 T cell receptor beta chains below come from one sample, sequenced in a study of blood T cell repertoires in COVID-19. The table came from immunoSEQ multiplex PCR; TCRdb's copy has only in-frame clones and leaves some out. The sample shows 400,000 to 550,000 clones, roughly 89% of them seen only once. Sequencing was carried out using peripheral blood. Every receptor here comes from a woman under 40 with acute or convalescent COVID-19.

There are many counts of this clone. Sequence at one end of the junction differs from germline and may be a read error. The V gene is TRBV18, the J gene TRBJ2-7; D call uncertain. This CDR3 is built from 11 residues. Per germline, CDR1 KGHSH and CDR2 LQKENI. CDR3 region: CASSSSHEQYF. The CDR3 bases are TGTGCCAGCTCATCCTCCCACGAGCAGTACTTC.

V and J are TRBV27 and TRBJ1-1, with 7 bases lining up with TRBD1. Trimming at V came to 5 bases and at J to 3 bases, leaving 9 bases not matched to a gene. The CDR3 sequence is 15 residues long. The germline gives CDR1 MNHEY, CDR2 SMNVEV (reference sequence). CDR3 in DNA: TGTGCCAGCAGTCCCCTTGGTACAGGGGACACTGAAGCTTTCTTT. Its translation is CASSPLGTGDTEAFF.

In regard to this clone: This specimen includes other DNA sequences encoding the same CDR3. The rearrangement uses TRBV18 and TRBJ2-5; 8 bases line up with TRBD1. Trimming at V came to 3 bases and at J to 5 bases, leaving 5 bases not matched to a gene. Germline V lookup: CDR1 KGHSH, CDR2 LQKENI. The CDR3 is 14 residues long. DNA for the CDR3: TGTGCCAGCTCACCTGGACAGGGCGGGGAGACCCAGTACTTC. The encoded protein is CASSPGQGGETQYF.

In its sample, this clone was seen a few times. Other DNA sequences in the sample encode the same CDR3. This chain connects TRBV5-1 to TRBJ2-7, with 7 bases matching TRBD1. The CDR3 contains 14 residues. CDR1 is SGHRS and CDR2 is YFSETQ in the germline V gene. V lost 0 bases, J lost 0 bases, and 0 bases stayed unmatched. Here the CDR3 DNA reads TGCGCCAGCAGCTTGGGACAGGGCTCCTACGAGCAGTACTTC. Amino acids: CASSLGQGSYEQYF.

This chain connects TRBV3-1 (or the pseudogene TRBV3-2) to TRBJ2-1; maybe TRBD1 (7 bases). CDR1 is LGHDT, CDR2 YNNKEL, per germline (reference sequence). V was shortened by 1 base and J by 4 bases, with 14 bases between the two germline ends. There are 16 residues in the CDR3. The CDR3 nucleotides are TGTGCCAGCAGCCAAGGACCCAGGGGGGTGTACAATGAGCAGTTCTTC. Its protein is CASSQGPRGVYNEQFF.

This clone is a singleton in its sample. This chain joins TRBV27 and TRBJ1-6; no reliable D call. CDR1 and CDR2 from the germline V gene are MNHEY and SMNVEV (reference sequence). This CDR3 contains 15 residues. V gave up 7 bases and J gave up 0 bases, with 10 bases separating them. Written as DNA, the CDR3 is TGTGCCAGCACCCCTCGGGGCTCCTATAATTCACCCCTCCACTTT. Protein sequence: CASTPRGSYNSPLHF.

The rearrangement joins TRBV19 to TRBJ2-3, with D perhaps matching TRBD1 (5 bases). Germline CDR1 and CDR2: LNHDA and SQIVND (reference sequence). This CDR3 comprises 13 residues. The germline V and J ends were trimmed by 3 bases and 3 bases, with 7 bases remaining between them. DNA for the CDR3: TGTGCCAGTAGTATCCAGGGAACAGATACGCAGTATTTT. Translating it yields CASSIQGTDTQYF.

The chain combines TRBV2 with TRBJ1-1; no clear D. CDR1 is SNHLY, CDR2 FYNNEI, per germline. CDR3 size: 13 residues. V lost 6 bases and J lost 0, with 8 bases in between. Written as DNA, the CDR3 is TGTGCCAGCAGACCGAACATGAACACTGAAGCTTTCTTT. As protein: CASRPNMNTEAFF.

This sequence joins TRBV9 and TRBJ1-1; no clear D. Germline CDR1 and CDR2: SGDLS and YYNGEE. CDR3 length: 13 amino acids. V was shortened by 4 bases and J by 1 base, with 8 bases between the two germline ends. The CDR3 sequence: CASSPYSNTEAFF. The CDR3 DNA reads TGTGCCAGCAGCCCATACTCGAACACTGAAGCTTTCTTT. Full variable domain (remainder filled in from reference TRBV9 and TRBJ1-1): DSGVTQTPKHLITATGQRVTLRCSPRSGDLSVYWYQQSLDQGLQFLIQYYNGEERAKGNILERFSAQQFPDLHSELNLSSLELGDSALYFCASSPYSNTEAFFGQGTRLTVV.

DNA for the CDR3: TGTGCCAGCAGAGGAGGCTTTCTGAACACTGAAGCTTTCTTT. It yields the protein CASRGGFLNTEAFF. This chain joins TRBV6-5 and TRBJ1-1; the D is unclear. Between the trimmed V and J ends, which lost 6 bases and 0 bases, there was a span of 11 bases. This CDR3 has 14 amino acids. Looked up from germline, CDR1 is MNHEY and CDR2 is SVGAGI.

V usage is TRBV30 and J usage is TRBJ2-7, with 10 bases identical to TRBD2. This CDR3 spans 13 amino acids. The trim removed 5 bases at V and 4 bases at J, leaving 5 bases unmatched. Germline lookup yields CDR1 GTSNPN and CDR2 SVGIG (reference sequence). The CDR3 DNA reads as TGTGCCTGGCAAGCGGGGGGGATATACGAGCAGTACTTC. Its protein is CAWQAGGIYEQYF.

This clone was observed a single time. The gene calls are TRBV6-5 and TRBJ2-5; unclear D gene. Between the trimmed V and J ends, which lost 0 bases and 1 base, there was a span of 6 bases. Germline V CDR1 and CDR2: MNHEY, SVGAGI. The CDR3 is 14 amino acids. DNA for the CDR3: TGTGCCAGCAGTTACTCAACAGCCCAAGAGACCCAGTACTTC. Translation: CASSYSTAQETQYF.

The V and J genes are TRBV5-1 and TRBJ2-2, with 10 bases fitting TRBD2. The CDR3 is 16 residues long. Per the germline V gene, CDR1 is SGHRS and CDR2 is YFSETQ. The V gene end was trimmed by 6 bases and the J gene end by 4 bases; junction bases not matched to a gene: 9. The CDR3 sequence: CASTALAGDPTGELFF. The CDR3 bases are TGCGCCAGCACAGCCCTAGCGGGGGACCCCACCGGGGAGCTGTTTTTT.

This chain connects TRBV2 to TRBJ2-5; unclear D gene. CDR3 length equals 13 residues. Trimming removed 4 bases from V and 5 bases from J, with 11 bases in between. Germline-derived CDR1 and CDR2 are SNHLY and FYNNEI. The CDR3 protein is CASSAGRLETQYF. CDR3 sequence (DNA): TGTGCCAGCAGTGCCGGCAGGCTTGAGACCCAGTACTTC. Filled out from reference TRBV2 and TRBJ2-5, the complete variable domain reads EPEVTQTPSHQVTQMGQEVILRCVPISNHLYFYWYRQILGQKVEFLVSFYNNEISEKSEIFDDQFSVERPDGSNFTLKIRSTKLEDSAMYFCASSAGRLETQYFGPGTRLLVL.